This is a list of T cell receptor beta chains from one sample in a study of blood T cells in healthy people across ages. MiXCR, applied by TCRdb to the 5' RACE reads, yields one record per CDR3 protein. The profile covers some 1.5 million distinct CDR3 sequences, with 40% to 45% appearing a single time and roughly 3.7% taken by the ten largest. Material for sequencing was blood. These receptors were obtained from a woman aged 18-29 years in good health. Each CDR3 is given with its conserved first and last residue. D genes are given only for firm matches. Expanded clones get a size class; other rows say once, few or many, or leave the size out.

clone size	V gene	D gene	J gene	CDR3 DNA	CDR3 protein
NA	TRBV19	NA	TRBJ1-2	TGTGCCAGTAGTAGAGCTAACCGGGGACGGATAGATCTCCCTAACCATGGCTACACCTTC	CASSRANRGRIDLPNHGYTF
few	TRBV27	NA	TRBJ1-2	TGTGCCAGCAGTTTAAGAGTGGGGGATCGGTTTGGCTACACCTTC	CASSLRVGDRFGYTF
NA	TRBV7-9	TRBD1	TRBJ1-2	TGTGCCAGCAGCTTAATTCTAGGCAGGGGGCGTGGTGGCTACACCTTC	CASSLILGRGRGGYTF
NA	TRBV5-1	NA	TRBJ1-4	TGCGCCAGCAGCTCCAAACAGGGTGATGAAAAACTGTTTTTT	CASSSKQGDEKLFF
NA	TRBV20-1	NA	TRBJ1-2	TGCAGTGCTGGAGACCTCTTCACGGCCAGCTATGGCTACACCTTC	CSAGDLFTASYGYTF
NA	TRBV6-2/TRBV6-3	TRBD2	TRBJ2-1	TGTGCCAGCAGTTACTCTCCAGCGGGGGGTAGGTACAATGAGCAGTTCTTC	CASSYSPAGGRYNEQFF
NA	TRBV5-1	NA	TRBJ2-3	TGCGCCAGCAGCTTGACACGGGCCGAGACCGATACGCAGTATTTT	CASSLTRAETDTQYF
NA	TRBV9	NA	TRBJ1-2	TGTGCCAGCAGCGCCCTCCCCGGGACACATCTTGATGGCTACACCTTC	CASSALPGTHLDGYTF
NA	TRBV5-6	TRBD2	TRBJ2-5	TGTGCCAGCAGCTTGCGTAGCGGGGGACTCCAAGAGACCCAGTACTTC	CASSLRSGGLQETQYF
NA	TRBV3-1	NA	TRBJ1-6	TGTGCCAGCAGCCAAAGGGGCCGTCCCCTCCACTTT	CASSQRGRPLHF
NA	TRBV25-1	NA	TRBJ2-5	TGTGCCAGCAGTGATATAGCGAGGTGGGGACACAATGAGCAGTACTTC	CASSDIARWGHNEQYF
NA	TRBV29-1	NA	TRBJ2-2	TGCAGCGTTGCCAATTCCGGGGAGCTGTTTTTT	CSVANSGELFF
few	TRBV28	TRBD1	TRBJ2-3	TGTGCCAGCAGTTTTGTACAGGGGAGAGATACGCAGTATTTT	CASSFVQGRDTQYF
NA	TRBV13	NA	TRBJ2-1	TGTGCCAGCAGCCCTGGGGCTTTCAATGAGCAGTTCTTC	CASSPGAFNEQFF
NA	TRBV27	NA	TRBJ2-1	TGTGCCAGCAGAGACCTCGGGACTCTCAATGAGCAGTTCTTC	CASRDLGTLNEQFF
NA	TRBV28	NA	TRBJ2-4	TGTGCCAGCAGTTTAGTGGGCTGGTCCAAAAACATTCAGTACTTC	CASSLVGWSKNIQYF